This passage covers 3 T cell receptor beta chains from one sample sequenced in a study of CD8 T cells in Susac syndrome. When the RNA was reverse transcribed, random hexamers were used with an input of roughly 0.5 to 1 ug. TCRdb used MiXCR to reprocess the immunoSEQ multiplex PCR reads, holding one entry per CDR3 protein. The table lists approximately 150,000 distinct CDR3 sequences, around 95% of them singletons. The source material was CD4+ T cells from PBMCs. Receptor source: a human donor with Susac syndrome.

The V gene is TRBV5-4, the J gene TRBJ2-7; D is unresolved. Germline CDR1 is SGHNT and CDR2 is YYREEE (reference sequence). The CDR3 consists of 13 residues. The ends were cut back, 5 bases at V and 1 base at J, with 10 bases in the middle. The CDR3 DNA is TGTGCCAGCAGTCCTTGGGCTTCCTACGAGCAGTACTTC. Its protein product is CASSPWASYEQYF.

V usage is TRBV6-4 and J usage is TRBJ1-1, with D hard to call. This CDR3 spans 14 amino acids. The germline gives CDR1 MRHNA, CDR2 SNTAGT. Trimming left V 4 bases short and J 0 bases short, with 9 bases between. The CDR3 is CASSGVVMNTEAFF. CDR3 in DNA: TGTGCCAGCAGTGGGGTTGTCATGAACACTGAAGCTTTCTTT.

The chain carries TRBV14 and TRBJ2-7, with D perhaps being TRBD1 or TRBD2 (5 bases each). V was clipped by 1 base and J by 5 bases, with 21 bases between them. This CDR3 has 17 residues. The V gene's germline CDR1 is SGHDN and CDR2 FVKESK. CDR3 in DNA: TGTGCCAGCAGCCAAGCCTTAGGTATTGGGGGATTCGACGAGCAGTACTTC. Protein: CASSQALGIGGFDEQYF. The whole variable domain, filled in from reference TRBV14 and TRBJ2-7, reads EAGVTQFPSHSVIEKGQTVTLRCDPISGHDNLYWYRRVMGKEIKFLLHFVKESKQDESGMPNNRFLAERTGGTYSTLKVQPAELEDSGVYFCASSQALGIGGFDEQYFGPGTRLTVT.